Listed here are 8 T cell receptor beta chains from one sample, sequenced in a study of PD-1 blockade in classical Hodgkin lymphoma. Some clones are missing from TCRdb's copy, which holds only in-frame ones; the method was immunoSEQ multiplex PCR. This table holds tens of thousands of clones, roughly nine tenths found once. Time point meaning: newly diagnosed, previously untreated cHL patient sample. Sequencing input: peripheral blood mononuclear cells (PBMCs). The receptors stem from a human donor with classical Hodgkin lymphoma.

This clone was seen a handful of times. CDR3 bases: TGTGCCAGCAGTCGGGACAGGGTGGTCAATGAGCAGTTCTTC. This encodes CASSRDRVVNEQFF. The chain employs TRBV27 and TRBJ2-1; TRBD1 matches 9 bases. The germline V gene encodes CDR1 MNHEY and CDR2 SMNVEV (reference sequence). J gave up 6 bases and V 5 bases, and 5 bases lay outside the gene matches. There are 14 residues in the CDR3.

This chain links TRBV7-8 with TRBJ1-1; a weak D match, TRBD1 (6 bases). Germline values: CDR1 SGHVS, CDR2 FQNEAQ. Trimming cost V 4 bases and J 3 bases, with 12 bases left between them. This CDR3 spans 14 amino acids. CDR3 loop: CASSSRGGDTEAFF. CDR3 sequence (DNA): TGTGCCAGCAGCTCGAGAGGGGGGGACACTGAAGCTTTCTTT.

This clone showed up just once. The chain couples TRBV14 to TRBJ2-6; the D gene is possibly TRBD1 (6 bases). The CDR3 extends over 16 amino acids. V was clipped by 0 bases and J by 4 bases, with 10 bases between them. Per the germline V gene, CDR1 is SGHDN and CDR2 is FVKESK. The CDR3 here is CASSQDMGTGANVLTF. DNA of the CDR3: TGTGCCAGCAGCCAAGATATGGGGACAGGGGCCAACGTCCTGACTTTC.

The chain joins TRBV30 to TRBJ2-4; no definite D call. The CDR3 is 13 residues long. CDR1 GTSNPN and CDR2 SVGIG come from the germline V gene (reference sequence). Between the trimmed V and J ends, which lost 0 bases and 5 bases, there was a span of 8 bases. The DNA for the CDR3 is TGTGCCTGGAGTGTAAGCCAGCAAAACATTCAGTACTTC. This sequence encodes CAWSVSQQNIQYF.

The genes are TRBV5-4 and TRBJ2-7, with no clear D. Germline CDR1 reads SGHNT; CDR2 reads YYREEE (reference sequence). V lost 4 bases and J 6 bases, leaving 14 bases between the germline ends. CDR3 length: 13 residues. CDR3: CASSRAPSGEQYF. The CDR3 DNA follows: TGTGCCAGCAGCCGGGCCCCGTCTGGCGAGCAGTACTTC. Complete variable domain (other parts from reference TRBV5-4 and TRBJ2-7): ETGVTQSPTHLIKTRGQQVTLRCSSQSGHNTVSWYQQALGQGPQFIFQYYREEENGRGNFPPRFSGLQFPNYSSELNVNALELDDSALYLCASSRAPSGEQYFGPGTRLTVT.

The chain couples TRBV28 to TRBJ1-5, with D possibly TRBD1 on 5 matching bases. CDR1 is MDHEN and CDR2 is SYDVKM in the germline V gene. V gave up 7 bases and J gave up 9 bases, with 19 bases separating them. The CDR3 has 14 residues. The CDR3 protein is CASKDRGSLGPQHF. The CDR3, as DNA: TGTGCCAGCAAAGACAGAGGCTCATTAGGGCCCCAGCATTTT. Full variable domain (missing parts from reference TRBV28 and TRBJ1-5): DVKVTQSSRYLVKRTGEKVFLECVQDMDHENMFWYRQDPGLGLRLIYFSYDVKMKEKGDIPEGYSVSREKKERFSLILESASTNQTSMYLCASKDRGSLGPQHFGDGTRLSIL.

The chain has TRBV19 and TRBJ1-1; 8 nucleotides align to TRBD1. CDR1 and CDR2 from the germline V gene are LNHDA and SQIVND (reference sequence). Germline trimming cut 4 bases from V and 4 bases from J; bases unmatched to any gene: 8. There are 15 residues in the CDR3. In DNA form, the CDR3 reads TGTGCCAGTAGTACTCCCCGGACAGGGAGCACTGAAGCTTTCTTT. This translates into CASSTPRTGSTEAFF.

This chain uses TRBV27 with TRBJ1-2; 11 nucleotides match TRBD1. V shed 2 bases and J 3 bases; nucleotides not matched to a gene: 5. This CDR3 contains 16 residues. Per the germline V gene, CDR1 is MNHEY and CDR2 is SMNVEV (reference sequence). CDR3 sequence: CASSLIGTGGDYGYTF. CDR3 DNA: TGTGCCAGCAGTTTAATCGGGACAGGGGGTGACTATGGCTACACCTTC.